This TCR beta chain was identified during a study of cytomegalovirus exposure and HLA in healthy donors. Each donor was nominally healthy when sampled (though unrecorded immune exposures were likely). PCR primers comprised 60 Vbeta and 13 Jbeta primers. TCRdb's copy holds only in-frame clones and misses some; the assay was immunoSEQ multiplex PCR. The table records roughly 200,000 clones, 80% to 85% of them present only once. Broader study findings: Many donors shared some public TCRs, even though most TCR sequences were rare. Three chains tied to CMV proved CMV antigen-specific in vitro. The authors assumed roughly uniform sequencing depth across donors for presence/absence analyses.

Trimming took 5 bases from V and 7 from J; bases not matched to a gene: 12. Germline CDR1 and CDR2: SGHTA and FQGNSA. The CDR3 length is 17 residues. As concerns this clone: Its specificity is not known.

This TCR came from a boy aged 2-9 years in good health and CMV-seronegative. This sequence joins TRBV7-2 and TRBJ2-7, with TRBD2 matching over 15 bases. The specimen was PBMCs. The CDR3 region has the DNA TGTGCCAGCAGCCCCGGCGGACTAGCGGGAGGGTTTACGGAGCAGTACTTC. This codes for CASSPGGLAGGFTEQYF.